This T cell receptor beta chain was captured in a study of OX40 agonist ivuxolimab in advanced cancers. Study overall: While on treatment, patients had intravenous ivuxolimab at 0.01 to 10 mg/kg every 2 weeks.

This clone was seen only a few times. Here immunoSEQ multiplex PCR was the method, and the copy in TCRdb shows in-frame clones only, minus some. Of around 60,000 clones listed, approximately 89% were seen once; the top ten hold roughly 18%. V dropped 6 bases and J dropped 4 bases, with 6 bases sitting between them. The CDR3 runs to 11 residues. Germline CDR1 is MDHEN and CDR2 is SYDVKM. No patient had autoimmune disease or received systemic immunosuppression. Source: CD4+ or CD8+ T cells sorted from blood, taken in a trial of the OX40 agonist ivuxolimab. The chain is built from TRBV28 and TRBJ1-1; D ambiguous. The receptor was derived from an adult with an advanced solid tumor such as melanoma, head and neck, liver or kidney cancer. CDR3 nucleotides: TGTGCCAGCAGCGCGGGCACTGAAGCTTTCTTT. Its translation: CASSAGTEAFF.